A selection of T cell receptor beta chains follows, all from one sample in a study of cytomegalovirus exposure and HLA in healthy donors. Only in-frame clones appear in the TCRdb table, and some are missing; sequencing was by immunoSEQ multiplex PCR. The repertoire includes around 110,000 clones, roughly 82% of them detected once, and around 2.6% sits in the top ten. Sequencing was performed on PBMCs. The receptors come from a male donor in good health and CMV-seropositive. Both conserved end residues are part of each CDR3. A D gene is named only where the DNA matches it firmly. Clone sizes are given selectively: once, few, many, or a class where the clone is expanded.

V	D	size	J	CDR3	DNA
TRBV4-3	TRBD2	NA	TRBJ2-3	CASGGLAGGTDTQYF	TGCGCCAGCGGAGGACTAGCGGGGGGGACAGATACGCAGTATTTT
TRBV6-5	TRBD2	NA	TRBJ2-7	CASRGLAGGTYEQYF	TGTGCCAGCAGGGGACTAGCGGGGGGTACCTACGAGCAGTACTTC
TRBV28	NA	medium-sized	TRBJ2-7	CASSPGKDYEQYF	TGTGCCAGCAGTCCAGGGAAAGATTACGAGCAGTACTTC
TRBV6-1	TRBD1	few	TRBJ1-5	CASSLEDRQNQPQNF	TGTGCCAGCAGCCTTGAGGACAGGCAGAATCAGCCCCAGAATTTT
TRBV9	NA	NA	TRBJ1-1	CASSVTSGPTEAFF	TGTGCCAGCAGCGTAACGAGCGGGCCCACTGAAGCTTTCTTT
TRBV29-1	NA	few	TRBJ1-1	CSGERNTEAFF	TGCAGCGGTGAACGGAACACTGAAGCTTTCTTT
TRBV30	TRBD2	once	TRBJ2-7	CAWSEKGNRGPSGTYEQYF	TGTGCCTGGAGTGAAAAGGGAAATCGAGGACCTAGCGGCACCTACGAGCAGTACTTC
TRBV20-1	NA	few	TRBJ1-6	CSARGDSPLHF	TGCAGTGCTAGGGGAGATTCACCCCTCCACTTT
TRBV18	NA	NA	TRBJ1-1	CASSPRSAGGTEAFF	TGTGCCAGCTCACCCAGGTCAGCGGGGGGCACTGAAGCTTTCTTT
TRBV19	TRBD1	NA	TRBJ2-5	CASSTRTGQETQYF	TGTGCCAGTAGTACCCGGACAGGTCAAGAGACCCAGTACTTC
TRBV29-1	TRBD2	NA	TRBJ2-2	CSVAGLEPTGELFF	TGCAGCGTTGCGGGACTAGAACCCACCGGGGAGCTGTTTTTT
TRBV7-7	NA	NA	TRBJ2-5	CASSLKGGLPYQETQYF	TGTGCTAGCAGCTTGAAGGGGGGGCTGCCGTACCAAGAGACCCAGTACTTC
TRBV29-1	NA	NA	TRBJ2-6	CSVGGGSSGANVLTF	TGCAGCGTCGGGGGCGGGAGCTCTGGGGCCAACGTCCTGACTTTC
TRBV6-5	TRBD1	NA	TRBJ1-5	CASSQQGLNQPQNF	TGTGCCAGCAGTCAACAGGGGCTCAATCAGCCCCAGAATTTT
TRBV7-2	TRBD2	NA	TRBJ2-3	CASSWTSGDTDTQYF	TGTGCCAGCAGTTGGACTAGCGGGGACACAGATACGCAGTATTTT
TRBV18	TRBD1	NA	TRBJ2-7	CASSPQGTGTPRQYF	TGTGCCAGCTCACCACAGGGGACAGGAACCCCTCGCCAGTACTTC
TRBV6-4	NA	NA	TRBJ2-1	CASSATLSDEQFF	TGTGCCAGCAGTGCGACACTTTCGGATGAGCAGTTCTTC
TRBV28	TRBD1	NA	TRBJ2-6	CASSARQGSGSGANVLTF	TGTGCCAGCAGTGCCCGACAGGGTTCTGGCTCTGGGGCCAACGTCCTGACTTTC
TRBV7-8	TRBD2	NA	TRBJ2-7	CASSPQPTSGRGYEQYF	TGTGCCAGCAGCCCCCAACCGACTAGCGGGAGAGGGTACGAGCAGTACTTC
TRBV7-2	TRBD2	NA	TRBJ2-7	CASSLAGGCEQYF	TGTGCCAGCAGCTTAGCGGGAGGGTGCGAGCAGTACTTC
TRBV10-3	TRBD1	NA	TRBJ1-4	CAISTDRVFLATNEKLFF	TGTGCCATCAGTACGGACAGGGTATTTCTTGCAACTAATGAAAAACTGTTTTTT
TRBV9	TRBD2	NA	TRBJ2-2	CASSAGTRQNTGELFF	TGTGCCAGCAGCGCAGGGACTAGACAGAACACCGGGGAGCTGTTTTTT
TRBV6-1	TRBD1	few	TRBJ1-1	CASSEQGVQNTEAFF	TGTGCCAGCAGTGAACAGGGGGTCCAGAACACTGAAGCTTTCTTT
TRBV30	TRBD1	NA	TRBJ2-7	CAWSATGTSYEQYF	TGTGCCTGGAGCGCGACAGGGACCTCCTACGAGCAGTACTTC
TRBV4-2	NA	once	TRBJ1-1	CASFRLVNTEAFF	TGTGCCAGCTTCAGGTTGGTGAACACTGAAGCTTTCTTT
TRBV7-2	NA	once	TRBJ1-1	CASSLAGGVTEAFF	TGTGCCAGCAGCTTAGCAGGGGGAGTCACTGAAGCTTTCTTT
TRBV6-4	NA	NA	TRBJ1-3	CAPPRKTGNTIYF	TGTGCCCCCCCGCGAAAGACTGGAAACACCATATATTTT
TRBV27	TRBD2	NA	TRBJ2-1	CASSFLAGAAYNEQFF	TGTGCCAGCAGTTTTCTAGCGGGAGCGGCCTACAATGAGCAGTTCTTC
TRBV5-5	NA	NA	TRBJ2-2	CASSFGLSRGTGELFF	TGTGCCAGCAGCTTCGGACTCTCTCGGGGCACCGGGGAGCTGTTTTTT
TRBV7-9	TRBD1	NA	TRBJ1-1	CASSEAGGSTEAFF	TGTGCCAGCAGCGAGGCAGGGGGCAGCACTGAAGCTTTCTTT
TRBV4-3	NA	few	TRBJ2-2	CASSLAPSVGELFF	TGCGCCAGCAGCCTCGCACCGTCAGTCGGGGAGCTGTTTTTT
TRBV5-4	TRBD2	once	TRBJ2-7	CASSQSGAYEQYF	TGTGCCAGCAGCCAGAGCGGGGCCTACGAGCAGTACTTC
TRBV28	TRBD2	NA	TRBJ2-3	CASSLLAGTDTQYF	TGTGCCAGCAGTTTACTAGCGGGAACAGATACGCAGTATTTT
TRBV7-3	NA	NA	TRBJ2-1	CASSLTRGNEQFF	TGTGCCAGCAGCTTAACTAGGGGCAATGAGCAGTTCTTC
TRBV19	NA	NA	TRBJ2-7	CASSTGVYEQYF	TGTGCCAGTAGTACAGGGGTCTACGAGCAGTACTTC
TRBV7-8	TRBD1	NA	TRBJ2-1	CASSLRDRGPYNEQFF	TGTGCCAGCAGCTTAAGGGACAGGGGGCCCTACAATGAGCAGTTCTTC
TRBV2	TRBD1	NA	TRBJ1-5	CASSPTGQYQPQNF	TGTGCCAGCAGTCCGACGGGACAGTATCAGCCCCAGAATTTT
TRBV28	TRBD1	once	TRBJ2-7	CASSLMAGGAWIGRVLYEQYF	TGTGCCAGCAGTTTAATGGCAGGGGGCGCTTGGATTGGCAGAGTATTATACGAGCAGTACTTC
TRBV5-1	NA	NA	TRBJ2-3	CASRGNADTQYF	TGCGCCAGCCGGGGGAATGCAGATACGCAGTATTTT
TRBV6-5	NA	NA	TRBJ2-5	CASKPGWSRETQYF	TGTGCCAGCAAGCCGGGGTGGAGCAGGGAGACCCAGTACTTC
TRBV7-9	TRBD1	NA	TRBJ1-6	CASSGQGYNSPLHF	TGTGCCAGCAGCGGACAGGGGTATAATTCACCCCTCCACTTT
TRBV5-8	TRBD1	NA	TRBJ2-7	CASSLVGQGAYEQYF	TGTGCCAGCAGCTTGGTGGGACAGGGGGCTTACGAGCAGTACTTC
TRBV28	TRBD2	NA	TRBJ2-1	CASRKEERTSGSRAHLNEQFF	TGTGCCAGCAGAAAGGAGGAGAGGACTAGCGGGAGTAGGGCCCATCTCAATGAGCAGTTCTTC